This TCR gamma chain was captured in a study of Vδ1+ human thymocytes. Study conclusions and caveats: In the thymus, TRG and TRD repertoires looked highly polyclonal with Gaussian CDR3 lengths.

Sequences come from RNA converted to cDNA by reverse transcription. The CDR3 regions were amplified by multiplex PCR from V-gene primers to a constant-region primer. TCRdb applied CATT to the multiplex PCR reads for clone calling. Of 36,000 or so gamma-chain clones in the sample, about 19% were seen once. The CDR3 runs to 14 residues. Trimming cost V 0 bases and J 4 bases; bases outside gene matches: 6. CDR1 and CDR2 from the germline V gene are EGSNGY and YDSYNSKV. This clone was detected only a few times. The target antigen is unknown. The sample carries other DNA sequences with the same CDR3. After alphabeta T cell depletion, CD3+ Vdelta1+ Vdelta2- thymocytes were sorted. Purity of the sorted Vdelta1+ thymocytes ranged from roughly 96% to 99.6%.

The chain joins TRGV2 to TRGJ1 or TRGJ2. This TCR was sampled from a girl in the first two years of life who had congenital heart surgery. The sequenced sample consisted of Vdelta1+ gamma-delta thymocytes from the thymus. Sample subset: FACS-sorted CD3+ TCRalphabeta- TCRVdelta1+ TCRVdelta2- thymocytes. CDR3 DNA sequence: TGTGCCACCTGGGACGGGCCCAGGTATTATAAGAAACTCTTT. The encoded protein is CATWDGPRYYKKLF.